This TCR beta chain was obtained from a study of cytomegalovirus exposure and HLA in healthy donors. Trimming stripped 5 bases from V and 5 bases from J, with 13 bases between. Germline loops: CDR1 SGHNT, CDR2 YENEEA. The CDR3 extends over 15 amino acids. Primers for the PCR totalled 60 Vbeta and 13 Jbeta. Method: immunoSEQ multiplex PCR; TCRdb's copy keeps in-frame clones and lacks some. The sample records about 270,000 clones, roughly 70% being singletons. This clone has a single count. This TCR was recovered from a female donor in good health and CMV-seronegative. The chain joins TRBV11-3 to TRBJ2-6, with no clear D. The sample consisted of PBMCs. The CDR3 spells CASSIRNFWANVLTF. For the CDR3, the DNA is TGTGCCAGCAGCATTAGAAATTTTTGGGCCAACGTCCTGACTTTC.